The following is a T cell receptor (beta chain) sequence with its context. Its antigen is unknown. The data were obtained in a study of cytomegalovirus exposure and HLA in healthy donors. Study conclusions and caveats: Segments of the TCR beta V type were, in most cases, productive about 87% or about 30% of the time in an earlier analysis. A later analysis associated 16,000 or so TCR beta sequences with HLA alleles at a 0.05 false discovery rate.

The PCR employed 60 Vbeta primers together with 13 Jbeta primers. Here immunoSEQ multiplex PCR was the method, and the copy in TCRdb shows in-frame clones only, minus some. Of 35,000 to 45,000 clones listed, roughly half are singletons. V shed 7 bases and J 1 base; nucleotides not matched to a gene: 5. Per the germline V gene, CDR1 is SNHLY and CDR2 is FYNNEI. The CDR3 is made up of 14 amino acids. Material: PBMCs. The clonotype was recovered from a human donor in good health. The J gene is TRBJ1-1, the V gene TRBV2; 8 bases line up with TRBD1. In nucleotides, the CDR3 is TGTGCCAGCAAATACGGGACAGGGAACACTGAAGCTTTCTTT. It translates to CASKYGTGNTEAFF.